This TCR beta chain appears in the sequencing data of a study of HIV-infected patients and healthy controls. TCRdb fed the 5' RACE reads into MiXCR, producing one record per CDR3 protein. The table lists about 64,000 distinct CDR3 sequences, roughly 19% of them singletons. There are 15 residues in the CDR3. CDR1 is SGHDT, CDR2 YYEEEE, per germline. Between the trimmed V and J ends, which lost 0 bases and 6 bases, there was a span of 15 bases. This clonotype has just a few counts. The sample consisted of CD4+ T cells from blood. The clonotype originates from a human donor in good health. The chain carries TRBV5-6 and TRBJ1-2, with D hard to call. For the CDR3, the DNA is TGTGCCAGCAGCTTGGTGTCAGCCCCCGTTAATGGCTACACCTTC. Encoded protein: CASSLVSAPVNGYTF.